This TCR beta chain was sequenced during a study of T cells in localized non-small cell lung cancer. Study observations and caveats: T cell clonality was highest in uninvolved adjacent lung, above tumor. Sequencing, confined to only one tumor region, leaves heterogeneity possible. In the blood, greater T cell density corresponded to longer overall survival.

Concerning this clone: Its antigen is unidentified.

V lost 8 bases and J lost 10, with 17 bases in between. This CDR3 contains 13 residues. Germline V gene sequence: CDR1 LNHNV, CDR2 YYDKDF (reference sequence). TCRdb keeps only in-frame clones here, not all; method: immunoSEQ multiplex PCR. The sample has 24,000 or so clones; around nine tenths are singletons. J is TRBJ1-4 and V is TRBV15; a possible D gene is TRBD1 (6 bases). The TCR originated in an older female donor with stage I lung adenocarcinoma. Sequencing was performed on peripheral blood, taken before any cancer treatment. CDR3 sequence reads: CATQEGGFGKLFF. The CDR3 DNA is TGTGCCACCCAGGAGGGGGGATTTGGAAAACTGTTTTTT.